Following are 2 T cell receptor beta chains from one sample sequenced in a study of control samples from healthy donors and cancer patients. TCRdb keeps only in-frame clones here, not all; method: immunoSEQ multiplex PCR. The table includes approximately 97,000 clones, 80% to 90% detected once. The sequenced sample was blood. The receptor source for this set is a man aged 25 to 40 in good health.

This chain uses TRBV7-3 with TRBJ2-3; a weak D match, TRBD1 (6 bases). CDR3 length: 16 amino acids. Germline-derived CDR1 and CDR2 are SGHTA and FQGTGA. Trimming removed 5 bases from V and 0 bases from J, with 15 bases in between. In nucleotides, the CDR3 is TGTGCCAGCAGCCCGCAGGGGTTAGGGAGCACAGATACGCAGTATTTT. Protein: CASSPQGLGSTDTQYF.

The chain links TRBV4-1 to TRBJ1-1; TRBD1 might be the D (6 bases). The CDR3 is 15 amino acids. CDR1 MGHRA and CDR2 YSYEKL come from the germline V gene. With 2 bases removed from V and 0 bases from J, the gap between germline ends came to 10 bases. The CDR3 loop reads CASSQRGQMNTEAFF. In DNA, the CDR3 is TGCGCCAGCAGCCAACGTGGACAGATGAACACTGAAGCTTTCTTT.